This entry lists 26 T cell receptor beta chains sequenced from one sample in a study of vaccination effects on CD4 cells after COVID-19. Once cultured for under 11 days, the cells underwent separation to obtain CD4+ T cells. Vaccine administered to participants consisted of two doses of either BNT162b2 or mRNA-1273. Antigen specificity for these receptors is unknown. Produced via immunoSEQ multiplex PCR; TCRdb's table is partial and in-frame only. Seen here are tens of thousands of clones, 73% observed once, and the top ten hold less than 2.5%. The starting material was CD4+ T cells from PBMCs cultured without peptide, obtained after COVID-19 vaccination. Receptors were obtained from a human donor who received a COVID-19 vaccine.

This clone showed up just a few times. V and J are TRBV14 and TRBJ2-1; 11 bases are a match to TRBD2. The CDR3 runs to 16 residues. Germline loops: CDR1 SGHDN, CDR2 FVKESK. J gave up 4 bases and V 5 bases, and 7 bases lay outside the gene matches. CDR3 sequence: CASSGGLADPYNEQFF. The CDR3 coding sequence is TGTGCCAGCAGCGGGGGACTAGCGGACCCTTACAATGAGCAGTTCTTC.

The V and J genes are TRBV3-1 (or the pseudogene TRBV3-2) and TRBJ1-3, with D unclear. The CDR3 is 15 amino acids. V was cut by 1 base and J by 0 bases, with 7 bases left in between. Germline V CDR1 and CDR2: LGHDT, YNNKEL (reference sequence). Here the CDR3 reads CASSQGTYSGNTIYF. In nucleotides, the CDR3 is TGTGCCAGCAGCCAAGGAACGTACTCTGGAAACACCATATATTTT.

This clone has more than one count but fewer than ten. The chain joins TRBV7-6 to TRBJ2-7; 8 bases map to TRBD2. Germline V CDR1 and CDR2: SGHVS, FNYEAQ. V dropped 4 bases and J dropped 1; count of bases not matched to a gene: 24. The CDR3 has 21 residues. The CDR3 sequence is CASSSIIRTGVGLAGSYEQYV. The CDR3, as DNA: TGTGCCAGCAGCTCGATCATAAGGACCGGGGTGGGGCTAGCGGGTTCCTACGAGCAGTACGTC.

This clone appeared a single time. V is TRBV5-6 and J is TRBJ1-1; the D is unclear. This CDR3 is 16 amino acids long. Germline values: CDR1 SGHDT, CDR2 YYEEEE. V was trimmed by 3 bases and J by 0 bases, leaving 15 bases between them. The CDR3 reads CASSSRRGRMNTEAFF. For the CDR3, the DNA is TGTGCCAGCAGCTCGCGGCGGGGAAGAATGAACACTGAAGCTTTCTTT. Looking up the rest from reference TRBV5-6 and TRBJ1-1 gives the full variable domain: DAGVTQSPTHLIKTRGQQVTLRCSPKSGHDTVSWYQQALGQGPQFIFQYYEEEERQRGNFPDRFSGHQFPNYSSELNVNALLLGDSALYLCASSSRRGRMNTEAFFGQGTRLTVV.

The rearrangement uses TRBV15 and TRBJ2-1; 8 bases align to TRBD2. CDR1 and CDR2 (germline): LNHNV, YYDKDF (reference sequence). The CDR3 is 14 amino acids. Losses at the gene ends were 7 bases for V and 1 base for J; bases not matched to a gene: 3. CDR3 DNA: TGTGCCACCACCGGGGGGGGGTCCTACAATGAGCAGTTCTTC. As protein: CATTGGGSYNEQFF. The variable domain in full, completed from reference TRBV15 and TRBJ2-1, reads DAMVIQNPRYQVTQFGKPVTLSCSQTLNHNVMYWYQQKSSQAPKLLFHYYDKDFNNEADTPDNFQSRRPNTSFCFLDIRSPGLGDTAMYLCATTGGGSYNEQFFGPGTRLTVL.

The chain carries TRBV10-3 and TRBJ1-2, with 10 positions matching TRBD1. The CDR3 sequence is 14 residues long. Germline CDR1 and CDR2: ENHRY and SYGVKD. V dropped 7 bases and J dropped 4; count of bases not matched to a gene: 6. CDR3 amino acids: CAIKGQGDGYGYTF. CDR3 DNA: TGTGCCATCAAAGGACAGGGGGATGGCTATGGCTACACCTTC.

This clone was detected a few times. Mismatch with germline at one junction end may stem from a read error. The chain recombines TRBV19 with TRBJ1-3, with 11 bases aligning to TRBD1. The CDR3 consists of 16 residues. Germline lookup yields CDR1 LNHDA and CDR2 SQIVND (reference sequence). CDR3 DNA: TGCGGAACGCGGGACAGGGGGGGGAGCTCTGGAAACACCATATATTTT. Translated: CGTRDRGGSSGNTIYF.

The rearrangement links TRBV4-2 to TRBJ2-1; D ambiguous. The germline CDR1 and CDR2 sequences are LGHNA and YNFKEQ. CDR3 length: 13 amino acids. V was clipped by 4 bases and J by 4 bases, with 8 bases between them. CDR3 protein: CASSLESYNEQFF. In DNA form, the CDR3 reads TGTGCCAGCAGCCTCGAATCGTACAATGAGCAGTTCTTC.

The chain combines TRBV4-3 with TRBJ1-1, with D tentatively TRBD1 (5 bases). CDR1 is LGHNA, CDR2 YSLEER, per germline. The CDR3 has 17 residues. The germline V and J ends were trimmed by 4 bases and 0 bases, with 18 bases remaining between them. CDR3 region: CASSRGTAMKMNTEAFF. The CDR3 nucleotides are TGCGCCAGCAGCCGCGGGACCGCGATGAAGATGAACACTGAAGCTTTCTTT.

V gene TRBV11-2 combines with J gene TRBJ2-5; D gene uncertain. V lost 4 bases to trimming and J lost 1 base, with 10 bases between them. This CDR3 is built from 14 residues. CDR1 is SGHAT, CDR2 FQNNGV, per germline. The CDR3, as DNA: TGTGCCAGCAGCTCGCGGTGGTCCCAAGAGACCCAGTACTTC. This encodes CASSSRWSQETQYF.

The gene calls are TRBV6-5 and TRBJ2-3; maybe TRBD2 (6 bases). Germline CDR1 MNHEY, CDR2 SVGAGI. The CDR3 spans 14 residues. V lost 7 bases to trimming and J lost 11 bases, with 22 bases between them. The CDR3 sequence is CASTGGALESRQYF. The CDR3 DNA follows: TGTGCCAGCACCGGAGGGGCCCTCGAGAGTCGGCAGTATTTT.

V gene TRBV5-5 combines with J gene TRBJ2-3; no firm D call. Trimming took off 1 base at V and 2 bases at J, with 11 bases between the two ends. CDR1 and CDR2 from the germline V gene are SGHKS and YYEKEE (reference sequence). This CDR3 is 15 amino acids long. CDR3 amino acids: CASSLRQRYTDTQYF. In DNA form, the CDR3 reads TGTGCCAGCAGCTTGCGGCAGCGATACACAGATACGCAGTATTTT.

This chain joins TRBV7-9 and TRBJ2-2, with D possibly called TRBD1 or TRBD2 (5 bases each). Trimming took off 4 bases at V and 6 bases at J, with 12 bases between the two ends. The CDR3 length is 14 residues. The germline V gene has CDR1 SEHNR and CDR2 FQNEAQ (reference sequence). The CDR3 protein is CASSSYRGAGELFF. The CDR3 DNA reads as TGTGCCAGCAGCTCGTATCGGGGCGCCGGGGAGCTGTTTTTT. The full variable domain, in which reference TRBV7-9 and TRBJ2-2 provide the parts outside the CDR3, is DTGVSQNPRHKITKRGQNVTFRCDPISEHNRLYWYRQTLGQGPEFLTYFQNEAQLEKSRLLSDRFSAERPKGSFSTLEIQRTEQGDSAMYLCASSSYRGAGELFFGEGSRLTVL.

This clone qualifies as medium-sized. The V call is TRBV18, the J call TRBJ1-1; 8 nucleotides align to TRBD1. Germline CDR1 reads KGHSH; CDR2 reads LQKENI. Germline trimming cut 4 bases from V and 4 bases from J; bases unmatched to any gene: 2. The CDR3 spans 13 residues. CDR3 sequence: CASSRTGPTEAFF. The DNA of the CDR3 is TGTGCCAGCTCACGGACAGGGCCCACTGAAGCTTTCTTT.

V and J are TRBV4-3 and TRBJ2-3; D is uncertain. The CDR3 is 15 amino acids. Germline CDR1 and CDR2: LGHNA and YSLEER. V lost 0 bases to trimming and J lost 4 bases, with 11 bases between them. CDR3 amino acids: CASSQEFASADTQYF. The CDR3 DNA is TGCGCCAGCAGCCAAGAATTTGCGTCGGCAGATACGCAGTATTTT.

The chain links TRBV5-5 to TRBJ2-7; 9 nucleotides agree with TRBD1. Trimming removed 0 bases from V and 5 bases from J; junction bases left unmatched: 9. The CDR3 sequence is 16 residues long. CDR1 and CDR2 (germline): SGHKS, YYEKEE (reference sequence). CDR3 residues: CASSLADRGFSHEQYV. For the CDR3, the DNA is TGTGCCAGCAGCTTGGCCGACAGGGGGTTTAGCCACGAGCAGTACGTC.

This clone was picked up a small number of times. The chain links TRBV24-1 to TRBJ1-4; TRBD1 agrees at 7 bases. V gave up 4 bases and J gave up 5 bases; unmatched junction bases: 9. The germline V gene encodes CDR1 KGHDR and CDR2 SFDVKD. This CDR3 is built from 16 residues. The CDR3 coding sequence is TGTGCCACCAGTGAGATGGGTGGACAGGAGAATGAAAAACTGTTTTTT. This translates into CATSEMGGQENEKLFF.

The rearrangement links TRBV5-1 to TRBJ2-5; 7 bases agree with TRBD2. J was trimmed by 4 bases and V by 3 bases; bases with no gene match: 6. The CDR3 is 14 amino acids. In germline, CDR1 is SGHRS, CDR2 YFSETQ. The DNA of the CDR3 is TGCGCCAGCAGCTCGACCGGACTAGGAGAGACCCAGTACTTC. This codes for CASSSTGLGETQYF.

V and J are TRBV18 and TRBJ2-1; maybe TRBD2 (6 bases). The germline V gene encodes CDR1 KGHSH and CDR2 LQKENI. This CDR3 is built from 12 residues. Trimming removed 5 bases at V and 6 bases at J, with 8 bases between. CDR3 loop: CASSSGGNEQFF. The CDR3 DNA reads TGTGCCAGCTCATCCGGGGGCAATGAGCAGTTCTTC.

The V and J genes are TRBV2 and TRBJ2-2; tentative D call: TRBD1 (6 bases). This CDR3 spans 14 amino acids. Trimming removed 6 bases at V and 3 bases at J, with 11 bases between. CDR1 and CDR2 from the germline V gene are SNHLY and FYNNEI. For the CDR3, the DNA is TGTGCCAGCAGACGGCAGGGGCACACCGGGGAGCTGTTTTTT. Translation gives CASRRQGHTGELFF.

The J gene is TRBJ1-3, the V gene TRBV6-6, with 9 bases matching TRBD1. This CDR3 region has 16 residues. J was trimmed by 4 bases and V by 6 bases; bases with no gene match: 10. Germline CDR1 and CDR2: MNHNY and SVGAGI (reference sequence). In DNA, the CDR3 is TGTGCCAGCAGCCAAAACCCCGGGACAGGGGGAAACACCATATATTTT. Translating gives CASSQNPGTGGNTIYF.

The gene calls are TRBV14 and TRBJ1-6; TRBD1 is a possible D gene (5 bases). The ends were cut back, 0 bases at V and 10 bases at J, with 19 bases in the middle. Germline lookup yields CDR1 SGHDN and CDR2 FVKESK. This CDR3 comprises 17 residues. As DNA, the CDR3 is TGTGCCAGCAGCCAAGAGGGGGGGTCGCGTTGGGAGTCACCCCTCCACTTT. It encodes CASSQEGGSRWESPLHF.

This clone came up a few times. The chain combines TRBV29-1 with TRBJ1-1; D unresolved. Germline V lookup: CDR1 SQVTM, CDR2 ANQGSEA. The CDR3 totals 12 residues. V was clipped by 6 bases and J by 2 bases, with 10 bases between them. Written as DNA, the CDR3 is TGCAGCGTCGTCGTGGTCAACACTGAAGCTTTCTTT. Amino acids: CSVVVVNTEAFF. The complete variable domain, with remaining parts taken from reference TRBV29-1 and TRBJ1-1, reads SAVISQKPSRDICQRGTSLTIQCQVDSQVTMMFWYRQQPGQSLTLIATANQGSEATYESGFVIDKFPISRPNLTFSTLTVSNMSPEDSSIYLCSVVVVNTEAFFGQGTRLTVV.

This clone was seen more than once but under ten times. CDR3 DNA: TGTGCCAGCAGTTACTCGGACAGGCGGCCCTCTGGAAACACCATATATTTT. Its protein product is CASSYSDRRPSGNTIYF. The chain recombines TRBV6-7 with TRBJ1-3; 7 nucleotides align to TRBD1. TRBV6-7 is marked as an open reading frame, function uncertain. With V trimmed by 0 bases and J by 0 bases, 5 bases remained unmatched. CDR3 length equals 17 residues.

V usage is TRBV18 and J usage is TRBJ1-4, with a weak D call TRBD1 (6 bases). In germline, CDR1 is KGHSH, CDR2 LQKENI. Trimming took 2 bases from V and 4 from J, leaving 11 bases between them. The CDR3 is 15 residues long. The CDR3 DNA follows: TGTGCCAGCTCACCAAGGACAGATGTTAATGAAAAACTGTTTTTT. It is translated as CASSPRTDVNEKLFF.

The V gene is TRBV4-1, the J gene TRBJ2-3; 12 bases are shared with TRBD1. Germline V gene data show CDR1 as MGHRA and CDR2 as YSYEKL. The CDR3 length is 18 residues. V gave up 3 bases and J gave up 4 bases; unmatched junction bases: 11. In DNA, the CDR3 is TGCGCCAGCAGCCACCCCTCCGGGACAGGGGGCATTGCAGATACGCAGTATTTT. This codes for CASSHPSGTGGIADTQYF.